This TCR beta chain is from a study of cytotoxic CD8 clonotypes in ibrutinib-treated CLL (dated by TCRdb to the early 2020s). Regarding the study in general: The cohort was composed of approximately 11 relapsed/refractory and roughly 16 treatment-naive patients; IGHV unmutated status was identified in about 17 patients. Partial responses were observed in approximately 24 patients and complete responses in 2; after a median follow-up of 68 months, remission was maintained in some 14 patients and progression was observed in some twelve. Samples at response were collected after a median of around twelve months of treatment, with a range of roughly 6 to 40 months. On average, each sample had 255,043 productive templates and tens of thousands of productive rearrangements. Longitudinal samples were available for about 30% of the roughly 86 trial participants. Cryopreserved peripheral blood mononuclear cells were obtained before treatment, at response, and at either sustained remission or disease progression. Beyond this particular receptor, the publication reports: Clonality rose at ibrutinib response, remained stable during sustained remission, and dropped back toward baseline at progression. At baseline, clonality was higher than in age-matched healthy donors and showed a strong correlation with circulating CD8+ T-cell counts. Public clonotypes were found to be uncommon and were observed to contract or remain stable during treatment; the increase in clonality was shown to reflect expansion of private clonotypes at ibrutinib response. Sampling times were not matched between patients in sustained remission and patients whose disease was progressing, and lymph node repertoires were not examined.

For TCR beta library preparation, around 2.1 micrograms of genomic DNA were extracted from the cryopreserved PBMCs. High-throughput TCR beta sequencing was performed on longitudinal blood samples from CLL patients receiving ibrutinib monotherapy. The patients were enrolled in a single-center, open-label phase 2 trial of ibrutinib monotherapy. On a MiSeq, deep resolution sequencing aimed for a depth between 1 in 1 million and 1 in 200,000 T cells, with each clonotype covered 10x on average. The immunoSEQ hsTCRB Kit was used to generate the TCR beta libraries. As for how the authors treated the data: The data were analyzed with ImmunoSEQ Analyzer and ImmunoSEQ Data Assistant, and V, D and J gene assignments followed IMGT definitions. Clonality was computed as one minus normalized Shannon entropy of productive rearrangement frequencies, ranging from 0 to 1. Only overrepresented clonotypes making up at least 0.05% of the repertoire of each patient were included in the public clonotype analysis. Around 14 repertoires from age-matched healthy donors, obtained from immuneACCESS, served as clonality controls. TCRdb obtained this table from immuneACCESS and retained in-frame rearrangements with V and J assigned. These tables miss some clones; where compared with another copy, unresolved V genes account for less than half of the shortfall, and the remainder is unexplained. That table gives V, J and clone size, and the DNA gave D and trimming. This sample comprises approximately 32,000 clones, around 63% of them detected only once. The top ten clonotypes cover 25% to 30% of the sample.

Concerning this clone itself: What this receptor recognizes is not known. Per-nucleotide qualities are absent, and no much larger clonotype sits a single base away.

Based on the germline V gene, the CDR1 and CDR2 sequences are MNHEY and SVGAGI. V and J are truncated by 5 bases and 7 bases respectively, leaving an intervening sequence of 12 bases. CDR3 length: 13 amino acids, cysteine to phenylalanine. CDR3 DNA is the only sequence kept; it has 39 bases, read in frame from the first base. The rearranged chain carries TRBV6-5 and TRBJ2-1, with the D gene call left open. The source of this sequence is a human donor with chronic lymphocytic leukemia. Source: PBMCs, taken before ibrutinib treatment. The DNA sequence reads TGTGCCAGCAGTGCCAGTTGGGTTAATGAGCAGTTCTTC. Its translation is CASSASWVNEQFF.